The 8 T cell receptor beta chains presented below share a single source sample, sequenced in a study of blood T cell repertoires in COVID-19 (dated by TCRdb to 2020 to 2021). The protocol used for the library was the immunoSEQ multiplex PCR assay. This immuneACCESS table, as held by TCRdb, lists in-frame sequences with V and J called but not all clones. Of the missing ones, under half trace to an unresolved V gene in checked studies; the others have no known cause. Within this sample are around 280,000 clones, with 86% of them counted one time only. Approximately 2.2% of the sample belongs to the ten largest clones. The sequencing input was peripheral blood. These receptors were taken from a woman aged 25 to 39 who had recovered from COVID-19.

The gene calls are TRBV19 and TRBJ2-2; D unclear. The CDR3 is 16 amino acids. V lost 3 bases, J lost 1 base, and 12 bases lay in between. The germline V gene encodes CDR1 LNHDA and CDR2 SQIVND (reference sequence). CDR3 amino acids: CASSIWLVRNTGELFF. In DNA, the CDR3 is TGTGCCAGTAGTATCTGGTTAGTTCGGAACACCGGGGAGCTGTTTTTT.

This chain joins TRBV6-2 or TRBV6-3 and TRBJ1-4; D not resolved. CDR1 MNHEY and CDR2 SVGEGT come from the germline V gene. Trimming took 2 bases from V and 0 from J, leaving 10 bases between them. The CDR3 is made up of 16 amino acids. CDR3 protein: CASSYIKGATNEKLFF. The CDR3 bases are TGTGCCAGCAGTTACATTAAAGGAGCAACTAATGAAAAACTGTTTTTT.

Here the CDR3 reads CASSYNRLATEQYF. As DNA, the CDR3 is TGTGCCAGCAGTTATAACCGACTAGCCACCGAGCAGTACTTC. V is TRBV6-5 and J is TRBJ2-7; 7 bases map to TRBD2. CDR1 is MNHEY, CDR2 SVGAGI, per germline. With 3 bases clipped from V and 6 bases from J, the junction kept 8 bases outside the gene matches. The CDR3 covers 14 residues.

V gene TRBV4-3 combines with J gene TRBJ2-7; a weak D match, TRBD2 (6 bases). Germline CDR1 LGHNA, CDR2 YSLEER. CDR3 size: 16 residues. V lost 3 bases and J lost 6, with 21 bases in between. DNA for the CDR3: TGCGCCAGCAGCCAGGATAGCGGCCCGCCCCATCTCGAGCAGTACTTC. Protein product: CASSQDSGPPHLEQYF.

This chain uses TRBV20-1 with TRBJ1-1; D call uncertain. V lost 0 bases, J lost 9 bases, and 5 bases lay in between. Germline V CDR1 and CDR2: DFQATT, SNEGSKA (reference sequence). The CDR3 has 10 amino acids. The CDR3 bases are TGCAGTGCTAGAGACCGTCAAGCTTTCTTT. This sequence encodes CSARDRQAFF.

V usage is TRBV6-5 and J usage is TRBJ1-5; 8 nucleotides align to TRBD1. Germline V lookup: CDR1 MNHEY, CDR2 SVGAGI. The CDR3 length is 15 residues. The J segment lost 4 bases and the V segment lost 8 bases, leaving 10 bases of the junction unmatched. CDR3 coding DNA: TGTGCCAGCTCTTCAGGGACAGGAGCTAATCAGCCCCAGCATTTT. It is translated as CASSSGTGANQPQHF.

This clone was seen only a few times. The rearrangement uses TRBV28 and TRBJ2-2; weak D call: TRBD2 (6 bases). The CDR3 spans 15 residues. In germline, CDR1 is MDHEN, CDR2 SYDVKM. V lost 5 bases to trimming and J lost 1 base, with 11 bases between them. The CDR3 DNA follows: TGTGCCAGCAGTCCACTAGCCGAGAACACCGGGGAGCTGTTTTTT. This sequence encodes CASSPLAENTGELFF. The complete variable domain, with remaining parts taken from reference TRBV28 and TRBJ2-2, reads DVKVTQSSRYLVKRTGEKVFLECVQDMDHENMFWYRQDPGLGLRLIYFSYDVKMKEKGDIPEGYSVSREKKERFSLILESASTNQTSMYLCASSPLAENTGELFFGEGSRLTVL.

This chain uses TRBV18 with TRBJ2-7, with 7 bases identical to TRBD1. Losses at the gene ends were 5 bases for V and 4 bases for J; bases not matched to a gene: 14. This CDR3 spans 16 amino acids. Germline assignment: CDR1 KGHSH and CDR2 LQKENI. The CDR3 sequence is CASSDHPLRGQYEQYF. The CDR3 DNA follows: TGTGCCAGCTCAGACCACCCTCTGAGGGGGCAGTACGAGCAGTACTTC.